This T cell receptor beta chain was sequenced during a study of cytomegalovirus exposure and HLA in healthy donors. This PCR relied on a set of 60 Vbeta primers and 13 Jbeta primers. The data were produced by immunoSEQ multiplex PCR, yet TCRdb's version contains in-frame clones alone and is incomplete. The top ten hold 1% of the sample, which has approximately 170,000 clones, about 85% seen once. Germline trimming cut 8 bases from V and 0 bases from J; bases unmatched to any gene: 20. The CDR3 extends over 19 amino acids. Germline CDR1 is MNHEY and CDR2 is SMNVEV (reference sequence). Sequencing input: PBMCs. The rearrangement uses TRBV27 and TRBJ2-5; 8 bases are shared with TRBD2. The clonotype was recovered from a boy aged 2-9 years in good health and CMV-seronegative. CDR3 sequence: CASARYGNRGGRYQETQYF. CDR3 DNA: TGTGCCAGCGCACGTTATGGGAATCGGGGGGGACGGTACCAAGAGACCCAGTACTTC.